The 17 T cell receptor beta chains below all came from one sample that was sequenced in a study of cytomegalovirus exposure and HLA in healthy donors. Amplification used 60 Vbeta primers and 13 Jbeta primers. TCRdb keeps only in-frame clones here, not all; method: immunoSEQ multiplex PCR. Here the sample spans about 160,000 clones, about 82% being singletons. The sequencing input was PBMCs. The receptors derive from a woman aged 25 to 39 in good health and CMV-seropositive.

A word on this clone: At one end, the junction sequence differs from germline, possibly due to a read error. This sequence joins TRBV7-9 and TRBJ1-1; TRBD1 might be the D (5 bases). The CDR3 is 15 amino acids. CDR1 is SEHNR, CDR2 FQNEAQ, per germline (reference sequence). CDR3 loop: CSSSPSGSRNTEAFF. CDR3 coding DNA: TGTTCCAGCAGCCCATCAGGGTCACGGAACACTGAAGCTTTCTTT.

The chain carries TRBV10-3 and TRBJ2-1; a possible D gene is TRBD1 (6 bases). This CDR3 region has 15 residues. Germline CDR1 and CDR2: ENHRY and SYGVKD. V lost 11 bases to trimming and J lost 9 bases, with 26 bases between them. Here the CDR3 reads CAVQRGSGKGGEQFF. Written as DNA, the CDR3 is TGTGCCGTCCAGAGGGGCTCCGGGAAAGGGGGTGAGCAGTTCTTC.

This clone appeared once. The rearrangement uses TRBV4-3 and TRBJ2-1; 7 bases fit TRBD2. Germline CDR1 reads LGHNA; CDR2 reads YSLEER. Trimming took 4 bases from V and 5 from J; bases not matched to a gene: 11. The CDR3 has 16 amino acids. The CDR3 coding sequence is TGCGCCAGCAGCCGCCGGGCCAGCGGGGATAACAATGAGCAGTTCTTC. Translation gives CASSRRASGDNNEQFF.

V and J are TRBV4-1 and TRBJ1-1; D may be TRBD1 (5 bases). Germline V gene data show CDR1 as MGHRA and CDR2 as YSYEKL. With 3 bases removed from V and 5 bases from J, the gap between germline ends came to 13 bases. The CDR3 spans 14 residues. CDR3 sequence (DNA): TGCGCCAGCAGCCAGCAGGGTTCTGGGACTGAAGCTTTCTTT. Its protein is CASSQQGSGTEAFF.

This sequence joins TRBV6-5 and TRBJ1-2; tentative D call: TRBD1 (6 bases). The germline V gene encodes CDR1 MNHEY and CDR2 SVGAGI. The CDR3 loop spans 13 amino acids. With 10 bases removed from V and 5 bases from J, the gap between germline ends came to 17 bases. CDR3 DNA: TGTGCCACCGCGGCAGGGGCTGGGTATGGCTACACCTTC. Protein product: CATAAGAGYGYTF.

The CDR3 loop is CASSRAGGYTDTQYF. CDR3 DNA sequence: TGTGCCAGCAGCAGAGCGGGGGGCTACACAGATACGCAGTATTTT. This chain connects TRBV27 to TRBJ2-3; 9 nucleotides agree with TRBD2. The CDR3 covers 15 residues. The V segment lost 6 bases and the J segment 2 bases; nucleotides outside the gene matches: 6. Germline V lookup: CDR1 MNHEY, CDR2 SMNVEV (reference sequence).

The chain combines TRBV10-3 with TRBJ1-3; D is unresolved. The ends were cut back, 8 bases at V and 0 bases at J, with 8 bases in the middle. The CDR3 is made up of 13 amino acids. The germline V gene encodes CDR1 ENHRY and CDR2 SYGVKD. This CDR3 reads CAIAGDSGNTIYF. DNA of the CDR3: TGTGCCATCGCGGGAGACTCTGGAAACACCATATATTTT.

This sequence joins TRBV11-2 and TRBJ1-2; tentatively, D is TRBD1 (5 bases). Trimming took off 0 bases at V and 3 bases at J, with 11 bases between the two ends. Germline V gene data show CDR1 as SGHAT and CDR2 as FQNNGV. The CDR3 is 15 amino acids. The DNA of the CDR3 is TGTGCCAGCAGCTTAGATGGACATTCCTACTATGGCTACACCTTC. Protein: CASSLDGHSYYGYTF.

On this clone: At one end, the junction sequence differs from germline, possibly due to a read error. The chain joins TRBV7-9 to TRBJ2-1; D may match TRBD1 or TRBD2 (6 bases each). Germline CDR1 and CDR2: SEHNR and FQNEAQ (reference sequence). The CDR3 spans 14 residues. CDR3 sequence reads: CSSSLGGLYNEQFF. In DNA form, the CDR3 reads TGTTCCAGCAGCTTAGGGGGGCTTTACAATGAGCAGTTCTTC.

Points on this clone: The junction does not match germline at one end; this may be a read error. The V gene is TRBV28, the J gene TRBJ2-7; TRBD1 matches 9 bases. This CDR3 has 16 amino acids. Germline CDR1 MDHEN, CDR2 SYDVKM. CDR3 nucleotide sequence: TGTGCCAGCAGTTTATTGTTCACAGGGGGCGGTTACGGGCAGTACTTC. The encoded protein is CASSLLFTGGGYGQYF.

This chain links TRBV5-6 with TRBJ1-2, with a possible D match to TRBD1 (6 bases). V was shortened by 5 bases and J by 4 bases, with 15 bases between the two germline ends. Germline CDR1 SGHDT, CDR2 YYEEEE. This CDR3 region has 14 residues. The CDR3 sequence is CASRARGAPYGYTF. The CDR3 nucleotides read TGTGCCAGCAGGGCCCGGGGGGCCCCCTATGGCTACACCTTC.

The CDR3 DNA sequence: TGTGCCAGCAGTGCGGTTAGGACAGGGCTCAATGAGCAGTTCTTC. Translated: CASSAVRTGLNEQFF. This chain joins TRBV2 and TRBJ2-1; 8 bases are shared with TRBD1. There are 15 residues in the CDR3. V dropped 4 bases and J dropped 6; count of bases not matched to a gene: 8. Per the germline V gene, CDR1 is SNHLY and CDR2 is FYNNEI.

The chain employs TRBV7-2 and TRBJ2-2, with a tentative D call TRBD2 (5 bases). The V end was cut by 1 base, the J end by 5 bases, with 5 bases between. CDR3 length: 13 amino acids. Germline lookup yields CDR1 SGHTA and CDR2 FQGNSA. The CDR3 coding sequence is TGTGCCAGCAGCTTAGGGAGGACCGGGGAGCTGTTTTTT. Amino acids: CASSLGRTGELFF.

This chain uses TRBV5-1 with TRBJ1-1, with 7 nucleotides matching TRBD1. Germline V gene sequence: CDR1 SGHRS, CDR2 YFSETQ. The trim removed 4 bases at V and 0 bases at J, leaving 12 bases unmatched. This CDR3 is built from 17 residues. The CDR3 sequence: CASSQHRGRDMNTEAFF. CDR3 nucleotides: TGCGCCAGCAGCCAACACAGGGGCCGAGACATGAACACTGAAGCTTTCTTT.

The chain couples TRBV5-3 to TRBJ1-5, with TRBD1 as a possible D gene (6 bases). TRBV5-3 falls under the ORF class, with uncertain function. Trimming left V 2 bases short and J 9 bases short, with 12 bases between. The CDR3 covers 13 residues. This CDR3 reads CARSLGGDRPQHF. CDR3 bases: TGTGCCAGAAGCTTAGGGGGGGACCGGCCCCAGCATTTT.

This clone has just a few counts. The rearrangement links TRBV5-1 to TRBJ2-7; no definite D call. CDR1 SGHRS and CDR2 YFSETQ come from the germline V gene. V was pared by 6 bases and J by 3 bases, with 13 bases between. The CDR3 loop spans 13 amino acids. The CDR3 DNA is TGCGCCAGCACTCTCCAATCAGGCTACGAGCAGTACTTC. Translation gives CASTLQSGYEQYF.

The chain recombines TRBV18 with TRBJ2-1; 9 positions agree with TRBD1. CDR1 is KGHSH, CDR2 LQKENI, per germline. The CDR3 is 16 residues long. V trimming: 3 bases; J trimming: 9 bases; junction bases outside the gene matches: 12. The CDR3 nucleotides read TGTGCCAGCTCACCCGGGACAGGGCGTTTAGCGGGTGAGCAGTTCTTC. The encoded protein is CASSPGTGRLAGEQFF.